The sequence of this T cell receptor beta chain was determined in a study of CD8 T cells in Susac syndrome. The study, taken as a whole, reports: Individuals included in the TCR sequencing and HLA analysis were acknowledged by the study to be relatively few in number.

RNA in amounts of roughly 0.45 to 1 ug was reverse transcribed with random hexamers. Amplification of the TCR beta CDR3 was carried out by immunoSEQ multiplex PCR, which spanned a total of 54 Vbeta and 13 Jbeta segments. TCRdb analysed the immunoSEQ multiplex PCR reads with MiXCR anew, one entry per CDR3 protein. The repertoire includes about 400,000 distinct CDR3 sequences, approximately 89% of them detected once, and roughly 0.1% sits in the top ten. Sequencing of TCR beta, carried out with a high-throughput approach, was applied to CD8+ and CD4+ T cells from the blood. FACS enriched CD8+ TEMRA cells, while bulk CD8+ and CD4+ were negatively isolated. Concerning this clonotype: Its antigen is as yet unknown.

The V and J ends lost 2 bases and 5 bases respectively, with 12 bases between them. The CDR3 is 14 residues long. CDR1 is MNHNS and CDR2 is SASEGT in the germline V gene. The sequenced material came from CD8+ T cells from PBMCs. The TCR originated in a human donor with multiple sclerosis. The rearrangement joins TRBV6-1 to TRBJ2-5; D assignment may be TRBD1 or TRBD2 (5 bases each). The CDR3 sequence is CASSELGPGETQYF. The CDR3 DNA is TGTGCCAGCAGTGAACTGGGACCGGGGGAGACCCAGTACTTC.